This T cell receptor (beta chain) was retrieved from a study of molecular identifiers for immune sequencing clone quantification. The wider study: Replicates partitioned RNA from approximately 20,000 or 100,000 naive CD8 cells into five parts, sequencing four.

This clonotype occurred a few times. Sorting was used to obtain naive CD8 T cells (CD8+CD4-CCR7+CD45RA+). The bulk TCR libraries were made with methods described before and with listed TCR primers. TCRdb redid the calling of the PCR reads with MiXCR, one entry per CDR3 protein. The sample holds some 320,000 distinct CDR3 sequences, 20% to 25% seen once. Germline V gene lookup returns CDR1 SGHDT and CDR2 YYEEEE. J was trimmed by 4 bases and V by 3 bases; bases with no gene match: 5. This CDR3 region has 15 residues. The receptor was derived from a human donor in good health. Some libraries in this study had Jurkat cell RNA spiked in. The chain uses TRBV5-6 and TRBJ1-4; TRBD1 agrees at 8 bases. Sequenced material: naive CD8+ T cells from blood, with Jurkat cell RNA spiked in. The subset: FACS-sorted CD8+CD4-CCR7+CD45RA+ naive T cells. In nucleotides, the CDR3 is TGTGCCAGCAGCTCGACAGGGGCCTTTAATGAAAAACTGTTTTTT. Protein product: CASSSTGAFNEKLFF.